This T cell receptor (beta chain) was found in a study of lymphopenia after photon versus proton radiotherapy. On this clone: The antigen remains unidentified.

Some clones are missing from TCRdb's copy, which holds only in-frame ones; the method was immunoSEQ multiplex PCR. This sample carries 68,000 or so clones, under 95% of them seen once, and the ten largest clones take about 3.1%. V lost 5 bases to trimming and J lost 2 bases; unmatched junction nucleotides: 3. The CDR3 length is 14 residues. In germline, CDR1 is MNHEY, CDR2 SVGAGI. Findings and limits, study-wide: Oligoclonal CD8+ Temra expansion after nadir drove photon patients' diversity drop. Larger post-nadir TCR diversity loss correlated inversely with survival in deceased patients. Better survival with proton therapy was suggested as possible, not demonstrated. Photon-treated patients lost naive T cells and TCR diversity; proton-treated stayed stable.

The rearrangement uses TRBV6-5 and TRBJ1-5, with 7 positions matching TRBD1. Here the sequenced sample was peripheral blood, taken from a patient treated with photon-based radiotherapy. The TCR comes from a woman in her 70s with pancreatic cancer. CDR3: CASSAGQGNQPQHF. CDR3 bases: TGTGCCAGCAGTGCCGGACAGGGCAATCAGCCCCAGCATTTT.